One TCR beta chain is described in this entry. Its cognate antigen is unknown. The authors made TCR beta cDNA libraries by 5'RACE template switching. This switching added a universal primer site and UMIs. TCRdb reprocessed the 5' RACE reads, keeping one entry per CDR3 protein, no DNA. This table holds 300,000 to 500,000 distinct CDR3 sequences. The CDR3 is 17 amino acids. Germline CDR1 reads SQVTM; CDR2 reads ANQGSEA. The data belong to a study of T cells expressing NK-cell markers. About the study: Obtained from sorted CD3+CD56+NKG2C+, CD3+CD56+NKG2C- and CD3+CD56-NKG2C+ T cells were the TCR beta repertoires. Seven of the eight sequenced donors were HCMV-seropositive; one was seronegative. General study points: Each of over 5 donors carried dominant NKG2C+ clonotypes accounting for about 1.0-8% of CD8+ T cells.

The receptor comes from a woman aged 45 to 65 in good health. Specimen: blood T cells: a sorted CD56 or NKG2C T cell subset, CD4+ or CD8+ T cells, or bulk PBMC T cells (not recorded which). V usage is TRBV29-1 and J usage is TRBJ2-5; TCRdb's D gene call, TRBD2, goes unchecked for lack of DNA. The CDR3 protein is CSVDGLAGEGEKVTQYF.